The T cell receptor (beta chain) described here comes from a study of blood T cell repertoires in COVID-19. Overall study: The United States, Italy and Spain provided the acute and convalescent COVID-19 samples. The analysed material was cDNA or gDNA that came from T cells, B-cell-depleted T cells, or PBMCs.

How the authors handled the data: Estimated nucleated cell counts came from reference gene primer amplification. TCRdb's table, derived via immunoSEQ multiplex PCR, lists solely in-frame clones and lacks some. V and J calls plus clone size are reproduced from that table; the DNA served to infer D and trimming. Of fewer than 200,000 clones in the sample, around 76% were seen once. The V gene's germline CDR1 is SGHRS and CDR2 YFSETQ. This CDR3 comprises 15 residues. Trimming pared 10 bases from V and 7 bases from J, leaving 21 bases between. The Seattle patients joined while their infection was active and were tracked longitudinally afterward.

Sample: peripheral blood. The receptor's source is a woman in her sixties with COVID-19, enrolled during active disease. The chain joins TRBV5-1 to TRBJ1-6, with D perhaps TRBD1 (6 bases). Here the CDR3 reads CASKIAGGANSPLHF. The CDR3 nucleotides read TGCGCCTCAAAAATTGCGGGGGGCGCGAATTCACCCCTCCACTTT.